The 25 T cell receptor beta chains reported below all come from one sample, sequenced in a study of a mutant IDH1 vaccine in newly diagnosed glioma. Method: immunoSEQ multiplex PCR; TCRdb's copy keeps in-frame clones and lacks some. Among approximately 37,000 clones listed, roughly 80% were seen once. Their cognate antigens are unknown. Documented time point: week 47, end of study. Vaccinated patients received 300 ug of mutant IDH1 20-mer peptide per dose, with topical imiquimod. The sequencing here drew on PBMCs, taken from a glioma patient whose treatment included an IDH1 peptide vaccine. These TCRs come from a man between 18 and 29 years old with glioma. Some clones in this sample may be carry-over from other donors' samples.

The rearrangement links TRBV7-9 to TRBJ1-2; D possibly corresponds to TRBD1 (5 bases). The CDR3 contains 14 residues. V was clipped by 1 base and J by 8 bases, with 14 bases between them. Germline V gene data show CDR1 as SEHNR and CDR2 as FQNEAQ (reference sequence). This CDR3 reads CASSLGRAGRGYTF. CDR3 nucleotides: TGTGCCAGCAGCTTAGGGAGGGCGGGGCGCGGCTACACCTTC.

The chain joins TRBV12-5 to TRBJ1-3; D gene unclear. Germline CDR1 and CDR2: LGHNT and FRNRAP. The CDR3 totals 16 residues. V was trimmed by 0 bases and J by 4 bases, leaving 13 bases between them. The CDR3 here is CASGLVRSPIGNTIYF. In DNA form, the CDR3 reads TGTGCTAGTGGTTTGGTACGTTCCCCCATCGGAAACACCATATATTTT. The whole variable domain, remainder taken from reference TRBV12-5 and TRBJ1-3, is DARVTQTPRHKVTEMGQEVTMRCQPILGHNTVFWYRQTMMQGLELLAYFRNRAPLDDSGMPKDRFSAEMPDATLATLKIQPSEPRDSAVYFCASGLVRSPIGNTIYFGEGSWLTVV.

The V and J genes are TRBV10-3 and TRBJ1-1; possibly TRBD1 for D (6 bases). Trimming took 4 bases from V and 5 from J, leaving 26 bases between them. There are 18 residues in the CDR3. Per germline, CDR1 ENHRY and CDR2 SYGVKD. CDR3 residues: CAISGVGGGSLVPTEAFF. CDR3 sequence (DNA): TGTGCCATCAGTGGGGTGGGGGGGGGCTCCCTAGTACCAACTGAAGCTTTCTTT.

The rearrangement links TRBV11-2 to TRBJ2-3; either TRBD1 or TRBD2 may fit D (6 bases each). V lost 2 bases to trimming and J lost 4 bases, with 19 bases between them. The CDR3 contains 17 residues. CDR1 and CDR2 from the germline V gene are SGHAT and FQNNGV. Here the CDR3 DNA reads TGTGCCAGCAGCTTATGGGGGGCCTCCCAGAGTGCAGATACGCAGTATTTT. Protein sequence: CASSLWGASQSADTQYF.

This chain uses TRBV7-8 with TRBJ2-2; TRBD2 might be the D (6 bases). Trimming removed 3 bases from V and 7 bases from J, with 15 bases in between. CDR1 and CDR2 (germline): SGHVS, FQNEAQ. This CDR3 contains 15 residues. The CDR3 here is CASSFSGSQNGELFF. CDR3 in DNA: TGTGCCAGCAGCTTTTCCGGGAGTCAGAACGGGGAGCTGTTTTTT.

The chain joins TRBV19 to TRBJ1-1; no reliable D call. Germline V gene data show CDR1 as LNHDA and CDR2 as SQIVND (reference sequence). Trimming took off 5 bases at V and 1 base at J, with 5 bases between the two ends. This CDR3 contains 12 residues. The CDR3 DNA follows: TGTGCCAGTAGTTATGGGAACACTGAAGCTTTCTTT. Amino acid sequence: CASSYGNTEAFF. Complete variable domain (other parts from reference TRBV19 and TRBJ1-1): DGGITQSPKYLFRKEGQNVTLSCEQNLNHDAMYWYRQDPGQGLRLIYYSQIVNDFQKGDIAEGYSVSREKKESFPLTVTSAQKNPTAFYLCASSYGNTEAFFGQGTRLTVV.

DNA for the CDR3: TGTGCCAGCGGGTCCCGGGACAGGGATCAGCCCCAGCATTTT. It yields the protein CASGSRDRDQPQHF. This rearrangement joins TRBV27 to TRBJ1-5; TRBD1 matches at 9 bases. CDR1 MNHEY and CDR2 SMNVEV come from the germline V gene (reference sequence). The length of the CDR3 is 14 residues. V shed 8 bases and J 5 bases; nucleotides not matched to a gene: 7.

The chain recombines TRBV4-2 with TRBJ2-7; TRBD2 might be the D (6 bases). Germline V gene data show CDR1 as LGHNA and CDR2 as YNFKEQ. The CDR3 spans 17 residues. Between the trimmed V and J ends, which lost 0 bases and 2 bases, there was a span of 17 bases. CDR3 sequence (DNA): TGTGCCAGCAGCCAAGAGGACTACTCGAGCGGTACCTACGAGCAGTACTTC. It translates to CASSQEDYSSGTYEQYF.

The V gene is TRBV7-2, the J gene TRBJ2-1, with a weak D call TRBD1 (6 bases). This CDR3 has 16 residues. V lost 4 bases, J lost 10 bases, and 23 bases lay in between. The germline gives CDR1 SGHTA, CDR2 FQGNSA. DNA of the CDR3: TGTGCCAGCAGCTACTCCCGTTCTTACAGGGCTGGCGAGCAGTTCTTC. Translation gives CASSYSRSYRAGEQFF. The whole variable domain, remainder taken from reference TRBV7-2 and TRBJ2-1, is GAGVSQSPSNKVTEKGKDVELRCDPISGHTALYWYRQSLGQGLEFLIYFQGNSAPDKSGLPSDRFSAERTGGSVSTLTIQRTQQEDSAVYLCASSYSRSYRAGEQFFGPGTRLTVL.

The rearrangement uses TRBV28 and TRBJ2-4; 7 bases match TRBD1. Germline CDR1 reads MDHEN; CDR2 reads SYDVKM. This CDR3 contains 17 residues. V lost 2 bases and J lost 1; bases outside the gene matches: 8. The CDR3 loop is CASSLLREGAAKNIQYF. The CDR3 region has the DNA TGTGCCAGCAGTTTACTTCGAGAGGGGGCGGCCAAAAACATTCAGTACTTC.

J is TRBJ2-7 and V is TRBV7-9; D is possibly TRBD2 (5 bases). Trimming removed 6 bases from V and 7 bases from J, with 10 bases in between. The CDR3 spans 11 residues. Germline assignment: CDR1 SEHNR and CDR2 FQNEAQ (reference sequence). CDR3 protein: CASSAWEEQYF. CDR3 bases: TGTGCCAGCAGTGCGTGGGAGGAGCAGTACTTC.

This rearrangement joins TRBV9 to TRBJ2-5, with TRBD1 matching 8 bases. The V gene's germline CDR1 is SGDLS and CDR2 YYNGEE. Unmatched junction bases numbered 0, after V lost 0 bases and J lost 2 bases. The CDR3 length is 14 residues. This CDR3 is CASSVDRGQETQYF. CDR3 nucleotides: TGTGCCAGCAGCGTAGACAGGGGGCAAGAGACCCAGTACTTC.

This sequence joins TRBV21-1 and TRBJ1-5; TRBD1 was called by the table and not checked on the DNA. TRBV21-1 is listed as a pseudogene. This CDR3 region has 19 residues. Written as DNA, the CDR3 is TGTGCCAGCAGCAAAGATCAGGGTGGGGGCGTTCATAGCAATCAGCCCCAGCATTTT. Protein product: CASSKDQGGGVHSNQPQHF.

Written as DNA, the CDR3 is TGTGCCAGCAGTTATTACAGAGGGGGGATTTGCTACAATGAGCAGTTCTTC. Translating gives CASSYYRGGICYNEQFF. This chain uses TRBV6-9 with TRBJ2-1; D is perhaps TRBD1 or TRBD2 (6 bases each). The germline gives CDR1 MNHGY, CDR2 SVAAGI. The CDR3 runs 17 residues. V shed 1 base and J shed 3 bases, with 16 bases lying between them.

V is TRBV7-2 and J is TRBJ2-4; no definite D call. The CDR3 is 11 residues long. Looked up from germline, CDR1 is SGHTA and CDR2 is FQGNSA. V was trimmed by 8 bases and J by 7 bases, leaving 9 bases between them. CDR3 region: CASSVGNIQYF. The DNA of the CDR3 is TGTGCCAGCTCCGTTGGGAACATTCAGTACTTC.

This chain uses TRBV2 with TRBJ2-1, with 7 bases aligning to TRBD2. With V trimmed by 1 base and J by 9 bases, 15 bases remained unmatched. The CDR3 contains 17 residues. CDR1 SNHLY and CDR2 FYNNEI come from the germline V gene. CDR3 bases: TGTGCCAGCAGTGAAGGTTTGGGGAGCGGGGCTCTCAGTGAGCAGTTCTTC. It encodes CASSEGLGSGALSEQFF.

The genes are TRBV7-2 and TRBJ1-1, with unresolved D. The germline V gene encodes CDR1 SGHTA and CDR2 FQGNSA. The CDR3 sequence is 14 residues long. Trimming took off 0 bases at V and 1 base at J, with 6 bases between the two ends. The CDR3 DNA reads TGTGCCAGCAGCTTAGCGCCGGGGAACACTGAAGCTTTCTTT. This encodes CASSLAPGNTEAFF.

The chain links TRBV4-1 to TRBJ1-2; no definite D call. Trimming took 0 bases from V and 8 from J, leaving 16 bases between them. CDR1 and CDR2 (germline): MGHRA, YSYEKL. The CDR3 is made up of 15 amino acids. This chain's CDR3 is CASSQELVSPGGYTF. CDR3 DNA sequence: TGCGCCAGCAGCCAAGAACTGGTCAGCCCGGGGGGCTACACCTTC.

The rearrangement uses TRBV5-1 and TRBJ2-2; D might be TRBD1 (6 bases). Trimming took 7 bases from V and 0 from J, leaving 13 bases between them. The CDR3 is 15 amino acids. Germline loops: CDR1 SGHRS, CDR2 YFSETQ. Here the CDR3 reads CASSQGSSNTGELFF. The CDR3 nucleotides read TGCGCCAGCTCTCAGGGGTCCTCGAACACCGGGGAGCTGTTTTTT.

This rearrangement joins TRBV5-4 to TRBJ2-5; the D is unclear. Germline V gives CDR1 SGHNT, CDR2 YYREEE (reference sequence). Trimming shortened V by 2 bases and J by 2 bases, and 1 base separated the two germline ends. This CDR3 region has 11 residues. This chain's CDR3 is CASSFQETQYF. Written as DNA, the CDR3 is TGTGCCAGCAGCTTTCAAGAGACCCAGTACTTC. The whole variable domain, remainder taken from reference TRBV5-4 and TRBJ2-5, is ETGVTQSPTHLIKTRGQQVTLRCSSQSGHNTVSWYQQALGQGPQFIFQYYREEENGRGNFPPRFSGLQFPNYSSELNVNALELDDSALYLCASSFQETQYFGPGTRLLVL.

The rearrangement links TRBV4-2 to TRBJ2-7, with 9 bases lining up with TRBD1. V shed 4 bases and J 4 bases; nucleotides not matched to a gene: 5. Per the germline V gene, CDR1 is LGHNA and CDR2 is YNFKEQ. This CDR3 is 14 amino acids long. CDR3 residues: CASSPWTGDYEQYF. CDR3 DNA sequence: TGTGCCAGCAGCCCCTGGACAGGGGATTACGAGCAGTACTTC.

The V gene is TRBV5-1, the J gene TRBJ2-3, with D maybe TRBD2 (6 bases). Germline lookup yields CDR1 SGHRS and CDR2 YFSETQ. The CDR3 is made up of 17 amino acids. V shed 0 bases and J shed 5 bases, with 19 bases lying between them. The CDR3 reads CASSLVGGRPRGDTQYF. The CDR3 coding sequence is TGCGCCAGCAGCTTGGTCGGAGGGAGGCCCCGAGGAGATACGCAGTATTTT.

In this sample, this clone turned up a few times. The DNA of the CDR3 is TGTGCCAGCAGTTTAACTCGGGCGGGCACTGAAGCTTTCTTT. The encoded protein is CASSLTRAGTEAFF. This rearrangement joins TRBV28 to TRBJ1-1; D unresolved. Germline V gene lookup returns CDR1 MDHEN and CDR2 SYDVKM. V lost 2 bases, J lost 4 bases, and 11 bases lay in between. This CDR3 comprises 14 residues.

CDR3 bases: TGTGCCAGCAGCCCGAAACGGGGTACGGAGACCCAGTACTTC. Translation: CASSPKRGTETQYF. This chain connects TRBV7-9 to TRBJ2-5, with D possibly matching TRBD2 (5 bases). V dropped 5 bases and J dropped 5 bases, with 15 bases sitting between them. This CDR3 is built from 14 residues. Looked up from germline, CDR1 is SEHNR and CDR2 is FQNEAQ (reference sequence).

The chain couples TRBV7-9 to TRBJ2-7, with D unresolved. The CDR3 extends over 13 amino acids. Trimming stripped 0 bases from V and 5 bases from J, with 8 bases between. Germline V gene data show CDR1 as SEHNR and CDR2 as FQNEAQ (reference sequence). CDR3: CASSLAGSHEQYF. CDR3 DNA sequence: TGTGCCAGCAGCTTAGCGGGTTCCCACGAGCAGTACTTC.